This T cell receptor (beta chain) was sequenced during a study of T cells in Graves' hyperthyroidism and ophthalmopathy. Amplification of TCR beta CDR3 regions was performed using RNA transcripts as template. The TCR CDR3 first-round RT-PCR relied on the HTBI primer set. TCRdb used MiXCR to reprocess the multiplex PCR reads, holding one entry per CDR3 protein. The sample gives about 270,000 distinct CDR3 sequences, less than 30% of which show up once; approximately 30% is in the top ten. V was clipped by 2 bases and J by 7 bases, with 21 bases between them. Germline values: CDR1 DFQATT, CDR2 SNEGSKA (reference sequence). The CDR3 is 15 residues long. The table lists this clonotype with a count of one. Diagnoses were made from clinical symptoms, serum measures (thyroxine and TRAb), thyroid ultrasound and orbital computed tomography.

This chain connects TRBV20-1 to TRBJ2-7, with D possibly TRBD2 on 6 matching bases. Sequencing used blood. The clonotype originates from a man in his forties with Graves' hyperthyroidism that later progressed to Graves' ophthalmopathy. CDR3 residues: CSARNLGEEAKEQYF. The CDR3 region has the DNA TGCAGTGCTAGAAATCTGGGGGAGGAGGCTAAGGAGCAGTACTTC.